The rows below give T cell receptor beta chains drawn from one sample of a study of Graves' ophthalmopathy and Graves' hyperthyroidism. TCRdb re-derived calls from the multiplex PCR reads in MiXCR, one entry per CDR3 protein. This sample has a few hundred thousand distinct CDR3 sequences, with approximately 17% found just once. The sequenced material came from peripheral blood. Every receptor here comes from an adult woman with stable Graves' hyperthyroidism. Each CDR3 is given with its conserved first and last residue. The order of the fields is V gene, J gene, CDR3 protein.

V: TRBV2; J: TRBJ2-5; CDR3: CANKQETQYF
V: TRBV27; J: TRBJ2-2; CDR3: CASRQGTNTGELFF
V: TRBV9; J: TRBJ2-3; CDR3: CASSGGTGTDTQYF
V: TRBV5-6; J: TRBJ1-1; CDR3: CARSLVTGVTEAFF
V: TRBV28; J: TRBJ1-3; CDR3: CASQGGNTIYF
V: TRBV12-3/TRBV12-4; J: TRBJ2-2; CDR3: CASSPLVGELFF
V: TRBV15; J: TRBJ1-2; CDR3: CATSRTGDYGYTF
V: TRBV20-1; J: TRBJ2-4; CDR3: CSAREAAKNIQYF
V: TRBV7-6; J: TRBJ2-5; CDR3: CASSTPPRIPTGTQYF
V: TRBV27; J: TRBJ1-3; CDR3: CASSFTSGNTIYF
V: TRBV6-5; J: TRBJ2-4; CDR3: CASSYNGIAKNIKYF
V: TRBV2; J: TRBJ2-7; CDR3: CASSQTLLAGEQYF
V: TRBV12-3/TRBV12-4; J: TRBJ2-7; CDR3: CASSLTQTDYEQYF
V: TRBV6-1; J: TRBJ2-2; CDR3: CASSRGRDLSRAGELFF
V: TRBV2; J: TRBJ1-5; CDR3: CASSRDTRNQPQHF
V: TRBV10-3; J: TRBJ1-5; CDR3: CAISGTSDNQPQHF
V: TRBV7-2; J: TRBJ2-7; CDR3: CASSLYLSGSYEQYF
V: TRBV29-1; J: TRBJ1-1; CDR3: CSVRTEPIMNTEAFF
V: TRBV19; J: TRBJ1-5; CDR3: CASSIWVSNQPQHF
V: TRBV12-3/TRBV12-4; J: TRBJ1-2; CDR3: CASSPLRWGENNGYTF
V: TRBV7-2; J: TRBJ2-1; CDR3: CASSRVSEQFF
V: TRBV2; J: TRBJ1-1; CDR3: CARGETEAFF